The 18 T cell receptor beta chains listed next were all sequenced from one sample in a study of control samples from healthy donors and cancer patients. Assay: immunoSEQ multiplex PCR; the TCRdb copy retains only in-frame clones and omits some. Altogether some 120,000 clones are present, 75% to 95% being singletons, with the ten largest covering almost 2.5%. Sequenced sample: blood. The receptors were gathered from a man younger than 30 in good health.

J is TRBJ2-3 and V is TRBV3-1 (or the pseudogene TRBV3-2); 12 positions agree with TRBD2. The CDR3 sequence is 15 residues long. From germline, CDR1 is LGHDT and CDR2 YNNKEL (reference sequence). J gave up 5 bases and V 6 bases, and 6 bases lay outside the gene matches. CDR3 amino acids: CASRDGLAGIDTQYF. The CDR3 nucleotides read TGTGCCAGCAGAGACGGACTAGCGGGGATAGATACGCAGTATTTT.

The chain uses TRBV5-4 and TRBJ2-3, with D perhaps TRBD2 (6 bases). The CDR3 totals 16 residues. Germline V gene sequence: CDR1 SGHNT, CDR2 YYREEE (reference sequence). V was shortened by 4 bases and J by 2 bases, with 17 bases between the two germline ends. CDR3 nucleotide sequence: TGTGCCAGCAGCCAGGGACTGACTACCAACACAGATACGCAGTATTTT. It codes for CASSQGLTTNTDTQYF.

This chain connects TRBV11-2 to TRBJ2-7, with 10 positions matching TRBD1. V was clipped by 7 bases and J by 0 bases; unmatched bases: 6. This CDR3 spans 15 amino acids. Germline CDR1 SGHAT, CDR2 FQNNGV. CDR3 region: CASILTGGPSYEQYF. The CDR3 bases are TGTGCCAGCATCTTGACAGGGGGCCCCTCCTACGAGCAGTACTTC.

J is TRBJ1-3 and V is TRBV6-1; D unclear. Germline assignment: CDR1 MNHNS and CDR2 SASEGT. With 5 bases removed from V and 8 bases from J, the gap between germline ends came to 10 bases. The CDR3 is made up of 12 amino acids. CDR3 bases: TGTGCCAGCAGTTCAGCGTCAGACACCATATATTTT. This gives the protein CASSSASDTIYF.

This chain connects TRBV3-1 (or the pseudogene TRBV3-2) to TRBJ2-7; D is uncertain. CDR3 length: 15 residues. Germline lookup yields CDR1 LGHDT and CDR2 YNNKEL (reference sequence). The germline V and J ends were trimmed by 4 bases and 1 base, with 14 bases remaining between them. The CDR3 loop reads CASSPSSLPSYEQYV. As DNA, the CDR3 is TGTGCCAGCAGCCCCTCCTCGTTACCGTCCTACGAGCAGTACGTC.

This sequence joins TRBV6-5 and TRBJ1-6; D possibly corresponds to TRBD1 (6 bases). CDR1 is MNHEY, CDR2 SVGAGI, per germline. V lost 6 bases, J lost 12 bases, and 15 bases lay in between. The CDR3 runs to 13 residues. CDR3: CASSLSRGLPLHF. Written as DNA, the CDR3 is TGTGCCAGCAGCTTATCGAGGGGGTTACCCCTCCACTTT.

The chain uses TRBV29-1 and TRBJ2-3, with unresolved D. V was cut by 0 bases and J by 4 bases, with 5 bases left in between. The CDR3 has 12 amino acids. Germline assignment: CDR1 SQVTM and CDR2 ANQGSEA. The CDR3 sequence is CSVEEEADTQYF. The CDR3 DNA is TGCAGCGTTGAAGAAGAGGCAGATACGCAGTATTTT.

The V call is TRBV19, the J call TRBJ1-4, with D possibly TRBD1 on 5 matching bases. This CDR3 has 13 amino acids. CDR1 LNHDA and CDR2 SQIVND come from the germline V gene (reference sequence). V gave up 7 bases and J gave up 5 bases, with 11 bases separating them. CDR3 protein: CASNRGGNEKLFF. CDR3 nucleotide sequence: TGTGCCAGTAATCGGGGGGGGAATGAAAAACTGTTTTTT.

In this sample, this clone turned up once. V gene TRBV5-4 combines with J gene TRBJ1-2; TRBD1 might be the D (5 bases). Germline CDR1 and CDR2: SGHNT and YYREEE (reference sequence). V was pared by 0 bases and J by 8 bases, with 8 bases between. The CDR3 runs 12 residues. CDR3 sequence (DNA): TGTGCCAGCAGCTTGGTCAGGGACGGCTACACCTTC. Residues: CASSLVRDGYTF.

The chain recombines TRBV5-1 with TRBJ2-2, with D perhaps assigned TRBD1 or TRBD2 (6 bases each). Trimming removed 4 bases at V and 6 bases at J, with 19 bases between. The CDR3 loop spans 16 amino acids. From germline, CDR1 is SGHRS and CDR2 YFSETQ. CDR3 DNA: TGCGCCAGCAGCGCGGGACACCGAGCGAGGGCCGGGGAGCTGTTTTTT. Residues: CASSAGHRARAGELFF.

The J gene is TRBJ2-1, the V gene TRBV6-5; TRBD2 matches 12 bases. Germline V gene sequence: CDR1 MNHEY, CDR2 SVGAGI. The V segment lost 4 bases and the J segment 4 bases; nucleotides outside the gene matches: 5. The CDR3 is 16 amino acids. CDR3 coding DNA: TGTGCCAGCAGTTCTTCTAGCGGGGGGGCTTACAATGAGCAGTTCTTC. Its protein is CASSSSSGGAYNEQFF.

The chain is built from TRBV20-1 and TRBJ1-1; no definite D call. Germline V lookup: CDR1 DFQATT, CDR2 SNEGSKA (reference sequence). Trimming took 2 bases from V and 8 from J, leaving 6 bases between them. The CDR3 is made up of 10 amino acids. CDR3 amino acids: CSARPKEAFF. CDR3 in DNA: TGCAGTGCTAGACCAAAAGAAGCTTTCTTT.

The chain is built from TRBV2 and TRBJ2-6; 12 nucleotides match TRBD1. CDR1 and CDR2 from the germline V gene are SNHLY and FYNNEI. The CDR3 has 18 residues. J lost 2 bases, V lost 3 bases, and 5 bases had no gene match. For the CDR3, the DNA is TGTGCCAGCAGTGACCCGGGACAGGGGGCGCCTGGGGCCAACGTCCTGACTTTC. This encodes CASSDPGQGAPGANVLTF.

This rearrangement joins TRBV9 to TRBJ1-1; 8 nucleotides agree with TRBD1. The trim removed 0 bases at V and 5 bases at J, leaving 9 bases unmatched. CDR1 SGDLS and CDR2 YYNGEE come from the germline V gene. The CDR3 runs 16 residues. CDR3 sequence: CASSVGTGQKSTEAFF. The CDR3 DNA sequence: TGTGCCAGCAGCGTAGGGACAGGGCAGAAGAGTACTGAAGCTTTCTTT.

The chain couples TRBV5-6 to TRBJ1-1, with D unclear. Germline CDR1 SGHDT, CDR2 YYEEEE. This CDR3 comprises 14 residues. Trimming shortened V by 4 bases and J by 4 bases, and 14 bases separated the two germline ends. In DNA, the CDR3 is TGTGCCAGCAGCGCATCGACGGGGTTCACTGAAGCTTTCTTT. As protein: CASSASTGFTEAFF.

This sequence joins TRBV18 and TRBJ1-1; 8 bases agree with TRBD1. The J segment lost 5 bases and the V segment lost 4 bases, leaving 12 bases of the junction unmatched. The germline V gene has CDR1 KGHSH and CDR2 LQKENI. This CDR3 is built from 16 residues. CDR3 coding DNA: TGTGCCAGCTCACGATCACCGGGACAGGATGGGACTGAAGCTTTCTTT. As protein: CASSRSPGQDGTEAFF. The full variable domain, with the rest looked up from reference TRBV18 and TRBJ1-1, is NAGVMQNPRHLVRRRGQEARLRCSPMKGHSHVYWYRQLPEEGLKFMVYLQKENIIDESGMPKERFSAEFPKEGPSILRIQQVVRGDSAAYFCASSRSPGQDGTEAFFGQGTRLTVV.

The V and J genes are TRBV28 and TRBJ1-2; tentatively, D is TRBD1 (5 bases). The CDR3 spans 17 residues. Germline loops: CDR1 MDHEN, CDR2 SYDVKM. V was shortened by 1 base and J by 8 bases, with 23 bases between the two germline ends. The CDR3: CASSLFFFNQGVRGYTF. In nucleotides, the CDR3 is TGTGCCAGCAGTTTATTTTTCTTTAACCAGGGAGTCAGGGGCTACACCTTC.

The chain joins TRBV9 to TRBJ2-3; TRBD2 aligns across 15 bases. Per germline, CDR1 SGDLS and CDR2 YYNGEE. CDR3 length: 16 amino acids. The V segment lost 4 bases and the J segment 8 bases; nucleotides outside the gene matches: 8. CDR3: CASSPRTSGGAGTQYF. CDR3 coding DNA: TGTGCCAGCAGCCCCCGGACTAGCGGGGGGGCCGGTACGCAGTATTTT.